This paragraph reports one T cell receptor beta chain. The antigen remains undetermined. PCR employed 60 Vbeta and 13 Jbeta primers. Repertoires were generated with immunoSEQ multiplex PCR, while TCRdb's copy carries only in-frame clones and drops some. The profile covers roughly 110,000 clones, with about 64% appearing a single time and about 2.8% taken by the ten largest. The CDR3 extends over 13 amino acids. In germline, CDR1 is SEHNR, CDR2 FQNEAQ (reference sequence). The V and J ends lost 8 bases and 8 bases, in that order; junction bases with no gene match: 9. This entry is derived from a study of cytomegalovirus exposure and HLA in healthy donors. Broader study findings: Association of a missense DCLRE1C variant with TCR beta V- and J-gene trimming was reported in a later analysis.

The V call is TRBV7-9, the J call TRBJ2-1; 7 positions agree with TRBD1. The TCR was taken from a female donor in good health and CMV-seronegative. The source material was PBMCs. This CDR3 is CASQPGGYDEQFF. Written as DNA, the CDR3 is TGTGCCAGCCAGCCAGGGGGTTATGATGAGCAGTTCTTC. Drawing the rest from reference TRBV7-9 and TRBJ2-1, the complete variable domain is DTGVSQNPRHKITKRGQNVTFRCDPISEHNRLYWYRQTLGQGPEFLTYFQNEAQLEKSRLLSDRFSAERPKGSFSTLEIQRTEQGDSAMYLCASQPGGYDEQFFGPGTRLTVL.